Listed here are 19 T cell receptor beta chains from one sample, sequenced in a study of shared clonotypes between healthy human individuals. TCRdb keeps only in-frame clones here, not all; method: immunoSEQ multiplex PCR. The sample lists fewer than 3 million clones, about nine tenths seen once, with approximately 0.41% in the top ten. The material sequenced was naive CD4+ T cells from PBMCs. Subset specified: CD45RA+ positively selected. These receptors all come from a man younger than 35 in good health. Some clones in this sample may be carry-over from other donors' samples.

This clone was detected a few times. Distinct nucleotide sequences in the sample also encode this CDR3. V usage is TRBV9 and J usage is TRBJ2-6, with TRBD1 as a possible D gene (5 bases). V gave up 1 base and J gave up 0 bases, with 5 bases separating them. This CDR3 has 15 residues. Germline CDR1 and CDR2: SGDLS and YYNGEE. The CDR3 loop is CASSVQGSGANVLTF. CDR3 coding DNA: TGTGCCAGCAGCGTACAGGGCTCTGGGGCCAACGTCCTGACTTTC.

The CDR3 nucleotides are TGTGCCATTGGGGGGACTGGGGCCCCGAACACCGGGGAGCTGTTTTTT. The encoded protein is CAIGGTGAPNTGELFF. The V gene is TRBV19, the J gene TRBJ2-2; maybe TRBD2 (6 bases). Germline V gives CDR1 LNHDA, CDR2 SQIVND (reference sequence). Trimming took off 10 bases at V and 0 bases at J, with 18 bases between the two ends. The CDR3 extends over 16 amino acids.

The V gene is TRBV4-3, the J gene TRBJ1-2; D is uncertain. CDR1 LGHNA and CDR2 YSLEER come from the germline V gene. The CDR3 has 13 amino acids. Trimming stripped 2 bases from V and 9 bases from J, with 13 bases between. The CDR3 DNA follows: TGCGCCAGCAGCCAAACCTGGGAGGGCCGCTACACCTTC. Translated, it gives CASSQTWEGRYTF.

Written as DNA, the CDR3 is TGTGCCAGCATCCGAGGGAGGGGATACGAGCAGTACTTC. It specifies CASIRGRGYEQYF. V usage is TRBV28 and J usage is TRBJ2-7, with 7 bases identical to TRBD2. The germline gives CDR1 MDHEN, CDR2 SYDVKM. V trimming: 7 bases; J trimming: 4 bases; junction bases outside the gene matches: 7. The CDR3 is made up of 13 amino acids.

This sequence joins TRBV10-1 and TRBJ2-2; D is uncertain. CDR1 and CDR2 from the germline V gene are WNHNN and SYGVQD (reference sequence). V lost 4 bases, J lost 8 bases, and 14 bases lay in between. There are 14 residues in the CDR3. CDR3 nucleotide sequence: TGCGCCAGCAGTGTGGCCCTAGGTGGGGGGGAGCTGTTTTTT. Protein sequence: CASSVALGGGELFF.

The rearrangement joins TRBV28 to TRBJ1-5; D remains ambiguous. The CDR3 consists of 15 residues. The V end lost 6 bases, the J end lost 0 bases, and 12 bases lay between the germline ends. CDR1 is MDHEN and CDR2 is SYDVKM in the germline V gene. CDR3 loop: CASSPGPNSNQPQHF. DNA for the CDR3: TGTGCCAGCAGCCCTGGACCAAATAGCAATCAGCCCCAGCATTTT.

In regard to this clone: The identical CDR3 is also encoded by other nucleotide sequences in the sample. The genes are TRBV5-1 and TRBJ2-1; D is undetermined. V was trimmed by 0 bases and J by 2 bases, leaving 9 bases between them. In germline, CDR1 is SGHRS, CDR2 YFSETQ. The CDR3 has 15 amino acids. The CDR3 DNA sequence: TGCGCCAGCAGCTTGGGCGGCGCGGCCTACAATGAGCAGTTCTTC. The encoded protein is CASSLGGAAYNEQFF.

This sequence joins TRBV15 and TRBJ1-2; D ambiguous. V gave up 0 bases and J gave up 9 bases, with 11 bases separating them. The germline V gene has CDR1 LNHNV and CDR2 YYDKDF (reference sequence). The CDR3 has 13 amino acids. CDR3 in amino acids: CATSRDPVRSYTF. DNA for the CDR3: TGTGCCACCAGCAGAGATCCAGTTCGGAGCTACACCTTC.

This sequence joins TRBV27 and TRBJ2-1; weak D call: TRBD2 (6 bases). V lost 7 bases to trimming and J lost 4 bases, with 14 bases between them. There are 14 residues in the CDR3. The germline V gene encodes CDR1 MNHEY and CDR2 SMNVEV (reference sequence). The CDR3 loop reads CASTPLAGYNEQFF. In DNA form, the CDR3 reads TGTGCCAGCACCCCTCTCGCGGGGTACAATGAGCAGTTCTTC.

This chain uses TRBV11-2 with TRBJ1-3; possibly TRBD1 for D (6 bases). V lost 2 bases and J lost 4, with 15 bases in between. The CDR3 totals 16 residues. Germline CDR1 and CDR2: SGHAT and FQNNGV. CDR3 sequence: CASSLHPNREGNTIYF. CDR3 coding DNA: TGTGCCAGCAGCTTACACCCGAACAGGGAGGGAAACACCATATATTTT.

V and J are TRBV5-1 and TRBJ2-5, with D possibly being TRBD1 (6 bases). Germline-derived CDR1 and CDR2 are SGHRS and YFSETQ. The V end lost 4 bases, the J end lost 5 bases, and 12 bases lay between the germline ends. This CDR3 is built from 13 residues. The CDR3 reads CASSNLQGETQYF. CDR3 sequence (DNA): TGCGCCAGCAGCAACCTTCAGGGGGAGACCCAGTACTTC.

The rearrangement uses TRBV29-1 and TRBJ2-5, with TRBD2 matching over 8 bases. This CDR3 is built from 13 residues. Germline CDR1 and CDR2: SQVTM and ANQGSEA. V lost 4 bases to trimming and J lost 1 base; unmatched junction nucleotides: 2. CDR3 bases: TGCAGCGTTGTAAGCGGGGGCCAAGAGACCCAGTACTTC. This sequence encodes CSVVSGGQETQYF.

The genes are TRBV27 and TRBJ2-1; 11 bases are a match to TRBD2. Germline lookup yields CDR1 MNHEY and CDR2 SMNVEV (reference sequence). This CDR3 contains 15 residues. Losses at the gene ends were 5 bases for V and 3 bases for J; bases not matched to a gene: 3. The CDR3 sequence is CASSPGTSGYNEQFF. The CDR3, as DNA: TGTGCCAGCAGTCCCGGGACTAGCGGCTACAATGAGCAGTTCTTC.

A word on this clone: This sample also contains other DNA sequences that code for the same CDR3. The rearrangement links TRBV7-9 to TRBJ2-1; 9 bases are a match to TRBD1. With V trimmed by 4 bases and J by 4 bases, 5 bases remained unmatched. This CDR3 is built from 15 residues. CDR1 SEHNR and CDR2 FQNEAQ come from the germline V gene (reference sequence). The CDR3 here is CASSSSTGGYNEQFF. As DNA, the CDR3 is TGTGCCAGCAGCTCCTCGACAGGGGGGTACAATGAGCAGTTCTTC.

The chain carries TRBV4-2 and TRBJ2-1, with 10 bases fitting TRBD2. The germline CDR1 and CDR2 sequences are LGHNA and YNFKEQ. The junction had 9 bases not matched to a gene; V was cut back by 8 bases and J by 5 bases. The CDR3 consists of 15 residues. In DNA, the CDR3 is TGTGCCAGCCAGAGCGGGAGGGGGTACGACAATGAGCAGTTCTTC. Protein product: CASQSGRGYDNEQFF.

The V and J genes are TRBV29-1 and TRBJ1-3, with unresolved D. There are 15 residues in the CDR3. In germline, CDR1 is SQVTM, CDR2 ANQGSEA. Trimming removed 2 bases from V and 4 bases from J, with 15 bases in between. The CDR3 coding sequence is TGCAGCGTTGAACGGAAGGGCCTCGAGGGAAACACCATATATTTT. It yields the protein CSVERKGLEGNTIYF.

The chain carries TRBV4-2 and TRBJ2-1; D gene ambiguous. V lost 4 bases to trimming and J lost 2 bases, with 12 bases between them. Germline V gene sequence: CDR1 LGHNA, CDR2 YNFKEQ. The CDR3 spans 15 residues. For the CDR3, the DNA is TGTGCCAGCAGCCTCCTTGGCAGCACCTACAATGAGCAGTTCTTC. This sequence encodes CASSLLGSTYNEQFF.

This clone has only one observation. V usage is TRBV7-2 and J usage is TRBJ2-7; D remains unclear. V was pared by 1 base and J by 6 bases, with 10 bases between. The CDR3 has 13 residues. In germline, CDR1 is SGHTA, CDR2 FQGNSA. In DNA form, the CDR3 reads TGTGCCAGCAGCTTAGACCCCAAAGGCGAGCAGTACTTC. This encodes CASSLDPKGEQYF.

V gene TRBV7-9 combines with J gene TRBJ2-1; tentatively, D is TRBD2 (6 bases). Per the germline V gene, CDR1 is SEHNR and CDR2 is FQNEAQ (reference sequence). Trimming cost V 6 bases and J 2 bases, with 11 bases left between them. The CDR3 extends over 14 amino acids. The CDR3 loop is CASSPGGPYNEQFF. CDR3 DNA sequence: TGTGCCAGCAGTCCCGGAGGGCCCTACAATGAGCAGTTCTTC.